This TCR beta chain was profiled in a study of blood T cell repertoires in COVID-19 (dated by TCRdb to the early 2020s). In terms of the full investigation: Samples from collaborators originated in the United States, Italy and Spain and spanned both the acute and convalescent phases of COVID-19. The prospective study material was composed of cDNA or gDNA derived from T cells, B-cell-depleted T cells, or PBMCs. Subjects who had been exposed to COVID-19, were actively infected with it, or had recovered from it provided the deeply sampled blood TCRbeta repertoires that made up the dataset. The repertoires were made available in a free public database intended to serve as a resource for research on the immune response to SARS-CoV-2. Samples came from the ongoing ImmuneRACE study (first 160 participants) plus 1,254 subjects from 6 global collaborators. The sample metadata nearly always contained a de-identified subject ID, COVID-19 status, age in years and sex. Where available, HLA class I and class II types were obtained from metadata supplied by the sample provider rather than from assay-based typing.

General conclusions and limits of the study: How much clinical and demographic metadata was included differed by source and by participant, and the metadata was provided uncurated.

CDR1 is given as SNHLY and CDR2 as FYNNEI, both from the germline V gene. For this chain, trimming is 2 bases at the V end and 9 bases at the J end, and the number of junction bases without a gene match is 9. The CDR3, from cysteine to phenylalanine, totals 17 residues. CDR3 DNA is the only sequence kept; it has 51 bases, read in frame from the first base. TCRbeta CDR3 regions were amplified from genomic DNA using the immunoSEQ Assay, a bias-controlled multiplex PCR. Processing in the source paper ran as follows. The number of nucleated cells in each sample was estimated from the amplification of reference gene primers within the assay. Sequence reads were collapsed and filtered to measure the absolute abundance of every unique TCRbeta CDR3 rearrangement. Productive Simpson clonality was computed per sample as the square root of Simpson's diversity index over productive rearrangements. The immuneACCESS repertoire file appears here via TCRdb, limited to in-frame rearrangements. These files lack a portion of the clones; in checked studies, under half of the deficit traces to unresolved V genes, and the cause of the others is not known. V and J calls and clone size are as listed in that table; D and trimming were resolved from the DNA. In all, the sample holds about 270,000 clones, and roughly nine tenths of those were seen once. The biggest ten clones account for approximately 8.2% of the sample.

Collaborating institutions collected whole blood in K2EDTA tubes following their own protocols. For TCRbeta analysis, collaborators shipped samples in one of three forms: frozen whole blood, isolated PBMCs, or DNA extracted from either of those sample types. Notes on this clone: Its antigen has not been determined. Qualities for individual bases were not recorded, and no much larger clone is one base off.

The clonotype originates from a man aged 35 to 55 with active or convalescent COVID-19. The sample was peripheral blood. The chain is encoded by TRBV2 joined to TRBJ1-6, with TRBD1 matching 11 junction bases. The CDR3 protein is CASSESSGQGVGSPLHF. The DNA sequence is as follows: TGTGCCAGCAGTGAAAGCTCGGGACAGGGGGTTGGTTCACCCCTCCACTTT.